This entry is about one T cell receptor (beta chain). What it binds is not known. This entry comes from a study of response to subunit inactivated influenza vaccine. Study conclusions and caveats: That few new T cells are recruited by each seasonal influenza vaccination was the authors' suggestion.

Germline V gene lookup returns CDR1 DFQATT and CDR2 SNEGSKA (reference sequence). The CDR3 consists of 16 residues. Trimming took 0 bases from V and 0 from J, leaving 11 bases between them. MiXCR was run by TCRdb on the RT-PCR reads, yielding one entry per CDR3 protein. This sample yields 750,000 to 850,000 distinct CDR3 sequences, of which approximately 18% are seen a single time; 11% belongs to the top ten. The receptor was derived from a man aged 45-65 years who received an inactivated influenza vaccine. The V and J genes are TRBV20-1 and TRBJ2-2; D is possibly TRBD1 or TRBD2 (6 bases each). The sample consisted of PBMCs from blood, taken roughly 5 days after vaccination. The CDR3, as DNA: TGCAGTGCTAGAGATCTTCGGGGGCCGAACACCGGGGAGCTGTTTTTT. Amino acid sequence: CSARDLRGPNTGELFF.